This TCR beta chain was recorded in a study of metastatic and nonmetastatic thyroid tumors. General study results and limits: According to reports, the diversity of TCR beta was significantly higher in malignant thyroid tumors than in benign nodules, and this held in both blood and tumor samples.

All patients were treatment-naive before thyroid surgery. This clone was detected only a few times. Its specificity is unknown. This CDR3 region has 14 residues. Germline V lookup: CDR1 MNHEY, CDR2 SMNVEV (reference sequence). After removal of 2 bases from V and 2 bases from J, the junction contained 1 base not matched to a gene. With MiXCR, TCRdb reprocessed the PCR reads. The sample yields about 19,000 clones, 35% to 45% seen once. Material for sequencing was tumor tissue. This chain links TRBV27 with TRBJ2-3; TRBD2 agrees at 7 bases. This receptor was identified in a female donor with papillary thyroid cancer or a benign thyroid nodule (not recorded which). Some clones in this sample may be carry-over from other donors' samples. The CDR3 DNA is TGTGCCAGCAGTTTAGCGGGAGCCACAGATACGCAGTATTTT. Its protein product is CASSLAGATDTQYF.